A single T cell receptor (beta chain) is shown here with its context. No antigen is known for it. These data are taken from a study of T cell responses to AZD1222 COVID-19 vaccine. About the study: Pooling of second doses given at about 4 or about 12 weeks was done.

Findings of the study overall: Spike was spanned by vaccine-associated CD4 TCRs, which were dominant at 160-218 and 743-854.

Assay: immunoSEQ multiplex PCR; the TCRdb copy retains only in-frame clones and omits some. The sample carries about 55,000 clones, 87% recorded once. The V gene's germline CDR1 is SGHVS and CDR2 FQNEAQ. The ends lost 5 bases at V and 2 bases at J; junction bases unmatched: 12. The length of the CDR3 is 16 residues. Specimen: peripheral blood, collected on day 0 of AZD1222 vaccination. The chain links TRBV7-8 to TRBJ2-7; 7 bases agree with TRBD1. This TCR came from an adult in good health. CDR3 DNA sequence: TGTGCCAGCAGCCAACAGAAACAGACAGGGACCTACGAGCAGTACTTC. Its protein product is CASSQQKQTGTYEQYF.